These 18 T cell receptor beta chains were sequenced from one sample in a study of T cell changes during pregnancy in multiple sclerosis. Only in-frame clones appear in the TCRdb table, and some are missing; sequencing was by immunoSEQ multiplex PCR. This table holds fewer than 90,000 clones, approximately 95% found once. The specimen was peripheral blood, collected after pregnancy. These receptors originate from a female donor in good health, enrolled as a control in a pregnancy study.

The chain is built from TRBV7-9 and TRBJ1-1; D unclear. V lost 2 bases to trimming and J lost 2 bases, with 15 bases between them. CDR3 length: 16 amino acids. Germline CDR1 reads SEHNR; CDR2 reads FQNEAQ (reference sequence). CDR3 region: CASSLSRGVGNTEAFF. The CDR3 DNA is TGTGCCAGCAGCTTATCACGTGGAGTTGGTAACACTGAAGCTTTCTTT.

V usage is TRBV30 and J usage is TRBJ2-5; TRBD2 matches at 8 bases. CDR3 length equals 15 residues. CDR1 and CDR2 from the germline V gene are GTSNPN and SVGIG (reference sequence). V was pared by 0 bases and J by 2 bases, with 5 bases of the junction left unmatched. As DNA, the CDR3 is TGTGCCTGGAGTGTAGCTAGCGGGCCGCAAGAGACCCAGTACTTC. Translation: CAWSVASGPQETQYF.

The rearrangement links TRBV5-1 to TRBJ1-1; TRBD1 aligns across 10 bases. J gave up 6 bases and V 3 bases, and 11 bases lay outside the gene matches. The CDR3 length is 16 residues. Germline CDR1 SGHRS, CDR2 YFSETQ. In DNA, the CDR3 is TGCGCCAGCAGCTCTTCTATAGGGACAGGGGAATCTGAAGCTTTCTTT. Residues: CASSSSIGTGESEAFF.

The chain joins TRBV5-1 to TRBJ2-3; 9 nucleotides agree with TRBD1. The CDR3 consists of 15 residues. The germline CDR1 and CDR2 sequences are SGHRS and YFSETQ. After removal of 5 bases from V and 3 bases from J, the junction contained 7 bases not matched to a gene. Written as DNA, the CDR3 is TGCGCCAGCAGAAGGACAGGGGTTGCAACAGATACGCAGTATTTT. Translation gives CASRRTGVATDTQYF.

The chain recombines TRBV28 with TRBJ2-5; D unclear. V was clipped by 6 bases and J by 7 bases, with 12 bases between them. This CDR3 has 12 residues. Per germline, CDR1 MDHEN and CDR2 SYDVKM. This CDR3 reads CASRDLMGTQYF. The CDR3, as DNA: TGTGCCAGCAGAGACTTGATGGGGACCCAGTACTTC.

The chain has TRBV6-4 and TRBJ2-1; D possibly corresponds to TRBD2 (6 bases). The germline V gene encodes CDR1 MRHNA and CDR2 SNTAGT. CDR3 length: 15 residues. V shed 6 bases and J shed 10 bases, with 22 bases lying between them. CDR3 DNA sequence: TGTGCCAGCAGACCTTCTAGCGCCCCTATCATGGAGCAGTTCTTC. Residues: CASRPSSAPIMEQFF.

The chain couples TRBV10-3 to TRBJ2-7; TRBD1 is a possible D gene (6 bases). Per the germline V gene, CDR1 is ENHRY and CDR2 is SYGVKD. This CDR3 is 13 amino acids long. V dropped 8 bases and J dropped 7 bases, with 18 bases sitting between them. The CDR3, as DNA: TGTGCCATCTTGGACAGCCCCTACGAGGAGCAGTACTTC. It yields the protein CAILDSPYEEQYF.

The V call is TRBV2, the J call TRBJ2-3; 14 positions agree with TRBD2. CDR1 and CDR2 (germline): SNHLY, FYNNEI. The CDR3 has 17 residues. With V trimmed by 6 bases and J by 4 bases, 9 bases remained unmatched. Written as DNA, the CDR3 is TGTGCCAGCAGAACCGGGACTAGCGGGAGAGGGGCAGATACGCAGTATTTT. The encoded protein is CASRTGTSGRGADTQYF.

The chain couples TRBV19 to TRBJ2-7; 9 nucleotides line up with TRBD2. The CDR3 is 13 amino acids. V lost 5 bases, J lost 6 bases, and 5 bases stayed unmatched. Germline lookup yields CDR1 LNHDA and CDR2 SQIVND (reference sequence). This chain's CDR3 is CASSRRRGGEQYF. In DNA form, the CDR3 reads TGTGCCAGTAGTCGGCGGCGGGGGGGCGAGCAGTACTTC.

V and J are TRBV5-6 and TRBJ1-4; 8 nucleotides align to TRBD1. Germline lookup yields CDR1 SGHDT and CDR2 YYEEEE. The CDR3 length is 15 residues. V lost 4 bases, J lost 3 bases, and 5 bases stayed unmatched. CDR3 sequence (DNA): TGTGCCAGCAGCGAGCAGGGGGCAGCTAATGAAAAACTGTTTTTT. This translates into CASSEQGAANEKLFF.

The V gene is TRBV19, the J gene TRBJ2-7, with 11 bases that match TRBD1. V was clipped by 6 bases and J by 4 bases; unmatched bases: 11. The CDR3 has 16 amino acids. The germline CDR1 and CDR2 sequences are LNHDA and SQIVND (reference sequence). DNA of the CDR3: TGTGCCAGTAGCGCAGATACCGGGACAGGGGGTTACGAGCAGTACTTC. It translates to CASSADTGTGGYEQYF.

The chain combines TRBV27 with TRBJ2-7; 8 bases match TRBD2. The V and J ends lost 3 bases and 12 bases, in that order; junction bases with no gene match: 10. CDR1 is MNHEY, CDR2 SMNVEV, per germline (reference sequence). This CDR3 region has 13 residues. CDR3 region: CASSLRVGRALYF. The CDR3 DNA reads TGTGCCAGCAGTTTGAGGGTCGGGAGGGCCCTGTACTTC.

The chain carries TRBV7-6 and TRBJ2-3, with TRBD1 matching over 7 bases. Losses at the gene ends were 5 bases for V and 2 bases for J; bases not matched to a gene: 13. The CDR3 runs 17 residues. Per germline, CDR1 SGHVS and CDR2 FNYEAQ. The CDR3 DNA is TGTGCCAGCAGCCTCAACGTGCCGACAGGGTCCACAGATACGCAGTATTTT. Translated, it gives CASSLNVPTGSTDTQYF.

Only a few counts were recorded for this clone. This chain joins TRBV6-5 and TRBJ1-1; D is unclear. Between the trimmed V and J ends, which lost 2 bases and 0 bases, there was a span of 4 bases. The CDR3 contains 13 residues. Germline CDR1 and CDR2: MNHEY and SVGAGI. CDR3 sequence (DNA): TGTGCCAGCAGTTACCTAGTGAACACTGAAGCTTTCTTT. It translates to CASSYLVNTEAFF.

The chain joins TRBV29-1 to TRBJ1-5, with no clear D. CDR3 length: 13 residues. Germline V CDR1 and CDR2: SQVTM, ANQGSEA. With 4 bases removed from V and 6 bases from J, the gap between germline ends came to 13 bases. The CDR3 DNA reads TGCAGCGTTGCCGAGCAGAGGCGTCAGCCCCAGCATTTT. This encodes CSVAEQRRQPQHF.

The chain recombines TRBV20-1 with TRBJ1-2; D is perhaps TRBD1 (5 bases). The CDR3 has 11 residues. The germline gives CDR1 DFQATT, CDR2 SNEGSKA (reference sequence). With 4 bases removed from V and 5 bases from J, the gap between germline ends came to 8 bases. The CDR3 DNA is TGCAGTGCTACCGGGGGTTATGGCTACACCTTC. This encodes CSATGGYGYTF.

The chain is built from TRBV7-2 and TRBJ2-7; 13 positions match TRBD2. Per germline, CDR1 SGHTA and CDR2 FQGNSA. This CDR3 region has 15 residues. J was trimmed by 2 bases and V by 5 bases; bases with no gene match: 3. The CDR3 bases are TGTGCCAGCAGCCCGGGGACTAGCGGGACCTACGAGCAGTACTTC. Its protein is CASSPGTSGTYEQYF.

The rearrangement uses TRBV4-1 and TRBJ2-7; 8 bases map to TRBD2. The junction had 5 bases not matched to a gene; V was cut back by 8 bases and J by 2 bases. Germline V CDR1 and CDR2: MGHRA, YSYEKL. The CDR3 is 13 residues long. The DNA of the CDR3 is TGCGCCAGCGCGACTAGCGAGGCCTACGAGCAGTACTTC. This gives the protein CASATSEAYEQYF.